The rows below give T cell receptor beta chains drawn from one sample of a study of blood T cell repertoires in COVID-19. Assay used: immunoSEQ multiplex PCR; TCRdb lists only in-frame clones, some missing. The data show under 200,000 clones, about 85% seen once. Sequenced material: peripheral blood. These receptors originate from a woman of 80 years or more with acute or convalescent COVID-19. CDR3s include the opening cysteine and the closing phenylalanine or tryptophan. The D gene is left open where the match is weak. The size field is filled for only some rows; it gives once, few, many or a size class.

j_gene	d_gene	v_gene	abundance	CDR3aa	CDR3nt
TRBJ2-5	-	TRBV24-1	-	CATSDPATGPPETQYF	TGTGCCACCAGTGATCCCGCAACAGGGCCCCCCGAGACCCAGTACTTC
TRBJ1-2	TRBD1	TRBV6-5	-	CASCPRGLSYGYTF	TGTGCCAGTTGTCCCAGGGGGCTATCCTATGGCTACACCTTC
TRBJ1-1	-	TRBV5-4	-	CASRRGFGTEAFF	TGTGCCAGCAGGCGGGGATTTGGCACTGAAGCTTTCTTT
TRBJ1-5	-	TRBV19	-	CASSIGHNQPQHF	TGTGCCAGTAGTATTGGGCACAATCAGCCCCAGCATTTT
TRBJ1-2	TRBD1	TRBV7-9	-	CASSLESPRGQNGYTF	TGTGCCAGCAGCTTAGAGTCCCCCAGGGGGCAAAATGGCTACACCTTC
TRBJ1-1	-	TRBV30	-	CAWIDPRGYTEAFF	TGTGCCTGGATAGACCCTCGGGGGTATACTGAAGCTTTCTTT
TRBJ2-7	-	TRBV12-5	-	CASGLGQPYEQYF	TGTGCTAGTGGTCTAGGACAGCCATACGAGCAGTACTTC
TRBJ2-3	-	TRBV4-3	-	CASSQEEADTQYF	TGCGCCAGCAGCCAAGAGGAGGCAGATACGCAGTATTTT
TRBJ1-5	-	TRBV7-8	-	CASSQTRNQPQHF	TGTGCCAGCAGCCAGACAAGAAATCAGCCCCAGCATTTT
TRBJ2-2	-	TRBV10-3	-	CAISDAGANTGELFF	TGTGCCATCAGTGACGCAGGCGCGAACACCGGGGAGCTGTTTTTT
TRBJ1-5	TRBD1	TRBV5-4	once	CASTVTGTGSNQPQHF	TGTGCCAGCACCGTGACCGGGACAGGAAGCAATCAGCCCCAGCATTTT
TRBJ1-5	TRBD1	TRBV2	-	CASSPGQGRGQPQHF	TGTGCCAGCAGCCCAGGACAGGGGAGGGGTCAGCCCCAGCATTTT
TRBJ2-5	-	TRBV7-9	-	CASRQEPAVAQYF	TGTGCCAGCAGACAAGAGCCCGCGGTGGCCCAGTACTTC
TRBJ2-1	TRBD2	TRBV9	-	CASSVEAGAYNEQFF	TGTGCCAGCAGCGTAGAAGCGGGAGCCTACAATGAGCAGTTCTTC
TRBJ2-5	-	TRBV5-4	once	CASGREVETQYF	TGTGCCAGCGGGCGGGAAGTGGAGACCCAGTACTTC
TRBJ1-6	-	TRBV7-2	-	CASSLNTGTSSPLHF	TGTGCCAGCAGCTTGAACACAGGGACATCGTCACCCCTCCACTTT
TRBJ2-5	TRBD2	TRBV11-2	-	CASRGLAGGRQETQYF	TGTGCCAGCAGAGGACTAGCGGGAGGTAGGCAAGAGACCCAGTACTTC
TRBJ2-1	-	TRBV2	-	CASSGKENEQFF	TGTGCCAGCAGTGGTAAAGAGAATGAGCAGTTCTTC
TRBJ2-2	TRBD2	TRBV2	-	CASRILAGETGELFF	TGTGCCAGCAGGATCCTAGCGGGAGAAACCGGGGAGCTGTTTTTT
TRBJ2-1	-	TRBV19	-	CASSTAREKYNEQFF	TGTGCCAGTAGTACCGCCCGGGAAAAATACAATGAGCAGTTCTTC
TRBJ2-2	-	TRBV9	-	CASSVERARAGELFF	TGTGCCAGCAGCGTAGAGAGAGCGCGAGCCGGGGAGCTGTTTTTT
TRBJ1-5	-	TRBV5-4	-	CASSLGESQPQHF	TGTGCCAGCAGCTTGGGGGAGAGTCAGCCCCAGCATTTT
TRBJ1-1	-	TRBV6-6	-	CASNNLLPVPNTEAFF	TGTGCCAGCAATAATCTTCTCCCAGTCCCGAACACTGAAGCTTTCTTT
TRBJ2-1	TRBD2	TRBV3-1/TRBV3-2	-	CASSQSTSGHYNEQFF	TGTGCCAGCAGCCAATCCACTAGCGGCCATTACAATGAGCAGTTCTTC
TRBJ1-5	-	TRBV19	-	CASRFRGSNQPQHF	TGTGCCAGCCGATTTAGGGGCTCCAATCAGCCCCAGCATTTT
TRBJ1-1	-	TRBV6-6	-	CASSYSGRDGAFF	TGTGCCAGCAGTTACTCAGGCAGGGATGGTGCTTTCTTT
TRBJ2-5	TRBD2	TRBV5-1	-	CASSLGLAGVETQYF	TGCGCCAGCAGCTTGGGGCTAGCGGGAGTAGAGACCCAGTACTTC
TRBJ1-2	-	TRBV27	-	CASSLLGRGGAYGYTF	TGTGCCAGCAGTTTATTAGGGAGGGGGGGGGCCTATGGCTACACCTTC
TRBJ1-1	TRBD1	TRBV6-6	-	CAGTRGPDTEAFF	TGTGCCGGAACCAGGGGGCCGGACACTGAAGCTTTCTTT
TRBJ1-5	-	TRBV27	few	CASRPGGDLINQPQHF	TGTGCCAGCCGCCCGGGGGGGGACCTCATCAATCAGCCCCAGCATTTT
TRBJ2-5	TRBD2	TRBV7-2	-	CASRGRTSGGAQYF	TGTGCCAGCAGAGGGAGGACTAGCGGGGGGGCCCAGTACTTC
TRBJ1-1	-	TRBV5-6	few	CASSLGFRVGTEAFF	TGTGCCAGCAGCTTGGGGTTCAGGGTCGGCACTGAAGCTTTCTTT
TRBJ2-5	TRBD1	TRBV18	-	CASSPTGAMETQYF	TGTGCCAGCTCACCGACAGGGGCGATGGAGACCCAGTACTTC
TRBJ1-1	-	TRBV11-2	-	CASSLDMGAGTEAFF	TGTGCCAGCAGCTTAGATATGGGGGCGGGCACTGAAGCTTTCTTT
TRBJ2-7	TRBD2	TRBV6-5	-	CASSPPGLAGYEQYF	TGTGCCAGCAGTCCTCCGGGACTAGCGGGGTACGAGCAGTACTTC
TRBJ1-1	-	TRBV20-1	-	CSASRGGNTEAFF	TGCAGTGCTAGTCGAGGGGGGAACACTGAAGCTTTCTTT
TRBJ2-2	-	TRBV3-1/TRBV3-2	-	CASSQNVGGYGELFF	TGTGCCAGCAGCCAAAACGTCGGCGGGTACGGGGAGCTGTTTTTT
TRBJ1-2	TRBD1	TRBV9	-	CASSYQKGAGGYTF	TGTGCCAGCAGCTACCAAAAGGGGGCAGGCGGCTACACCTTC
TRBJ1-6	-	TRBV3-1/TRBV3-2	-	CASSPTTSSYNSPLHF	TGTGCCAGCAGCCCGACAACTAGCTCCTATAATTCACCCCTCCACTTT
TRBJ1-1	TRBD1	TRBV10-2	-	CASSLDRGLGEAFF	TGCGCCAGCAGTTTGGACAGGGGGCTTGGTGAAGCTTTCTTT
TRBJ1-1	-	TRBV19	once	CASRARPGGISIGVGLNTEAFF	TGTGCCAGTAGGGCCCGTCCGGGGGGGATCTCGATCGGAGTCGGGCTGAACACTGAAGCTTTCTTT
TRBJ2-3	TRBD2	TRBV2	once	CASGRETFDTQYF	TGTGCCAGCGGGCGGGAGACTTTCGATACGCAGTATTTT
TRBJ2-7	TRBD2	TRBV25-1	-	CASSEYLAGAYEQYF	TGTGCCAGCAGTGAATATCTAGCGGGCGCCTACGAGCAGTACTTC
TRBJ1-2	-	TRBV6-6	-	CASSYSPPGGYTF	TGTGCCAGCAGTTACTCTCCGCCGGGAGGCTACACCTTC
TRBJ2-5	-	TRBV25-1	-	CASSEYGGLEVTQYF	TGTGCCAGCAGTGAATATGGGGGACTGGAAGTGACCCAGTACTTC
TRBJ2-5	-	TRBV27	-	CASQGSVQETQYF	TGTGCCAGCCAGGGGTCGGTCCAAGAGACCCAGTACTTC
TRBJ1-2	-	TRBV30	-	CAWNRRGWGYTF	TGTGCCTGGAACCGACGAGGCTGGGGCTACACCTTC
TRBJ1-5	-	TRBV6-5	-	CASRSGYSNQPQHF	TGTGCCAGCAGGTCGGGGTATAGCAATCAGCCCCAGCATTTT
TRBJ1-1	-	TRBV5-4	-	CASSLEAGYTEAFF	TGTGCCAGCAGCTTGGAGGCAGGGTACACTGAAGCTTTCTTT
TRBJ1-3	TRBD1	TRBV5-1	few	CASSSGQGVNTIYF	TGCGCCAGCAGCTCGGGACAGGGTGTTAACACCATATATTTT
TRBJ1-5	-	TRBV19	-	CASSIVEINQPQHF	TGTGCCAGTAGTATCGTAGAAATCAATCAGCCCCAGCATTTT
TRBJ1-1	TRBD1	TRBV5-4	-	CASSRGQGGTEAFF	TGTGCCAGCAGCAGAGGACAGGGGGGCACTGAAGCTTTCTTT
TRBJ1-5	TRBD1	TRBV7-8	-	CASSPLGTVNQPQHF	TGTGCCAGCAGCCCACTCGGGACAGTCAATCAGCCCCAGCATTTT
TRBJ2-2	-	TRBV2	-	CASSRAGFGELFF	TGTGCCAGCAGCAGGGCCGGGTTCGGGGAGCTGTTTTTT
TRBJ2-3	TRBD2	TRBV10-2	few	CASTQTSGTSTDTQYF	TGCGCCAGCACTCAGACCAGCGGGACTAGCACAGATACGCAGTATTTT
TRBJ2-5	TRBD1	TRBV7-9	-	CASSLGQGTKETQYF	TGTGCCAGCAGCTTGGGACAGGGGACGAAAGAGACCCAGTACTTC
TRBJ1-1	TRBD1	TRBV5-6	-	CASSPRTGGAGTEAFF	TGTGCCAGCAGCCCCAGGACAGGGGGCGCGGGCACTGAAGCTTTCTTT
TRBJ1-2	-	TRBV18	medium-sized	CASSPPTGMNYGYTF	TGTGCCAGCTCACCACCTACAGGGATGAACTATGGCTACACCTTC
TRBJ1-5	TRBD1	TRBV19	-	CASHRDRDGQPQHF	TGTGCCAGCCACCGAGACAGGGATGGTCAGCCCCAGCATTTT
TRBJ2-7	-	TRBV5-4	-	CASSQLNYEQYF	TGTGCCAGCAGCCAACTAAACTACGAGCAGTACTTC